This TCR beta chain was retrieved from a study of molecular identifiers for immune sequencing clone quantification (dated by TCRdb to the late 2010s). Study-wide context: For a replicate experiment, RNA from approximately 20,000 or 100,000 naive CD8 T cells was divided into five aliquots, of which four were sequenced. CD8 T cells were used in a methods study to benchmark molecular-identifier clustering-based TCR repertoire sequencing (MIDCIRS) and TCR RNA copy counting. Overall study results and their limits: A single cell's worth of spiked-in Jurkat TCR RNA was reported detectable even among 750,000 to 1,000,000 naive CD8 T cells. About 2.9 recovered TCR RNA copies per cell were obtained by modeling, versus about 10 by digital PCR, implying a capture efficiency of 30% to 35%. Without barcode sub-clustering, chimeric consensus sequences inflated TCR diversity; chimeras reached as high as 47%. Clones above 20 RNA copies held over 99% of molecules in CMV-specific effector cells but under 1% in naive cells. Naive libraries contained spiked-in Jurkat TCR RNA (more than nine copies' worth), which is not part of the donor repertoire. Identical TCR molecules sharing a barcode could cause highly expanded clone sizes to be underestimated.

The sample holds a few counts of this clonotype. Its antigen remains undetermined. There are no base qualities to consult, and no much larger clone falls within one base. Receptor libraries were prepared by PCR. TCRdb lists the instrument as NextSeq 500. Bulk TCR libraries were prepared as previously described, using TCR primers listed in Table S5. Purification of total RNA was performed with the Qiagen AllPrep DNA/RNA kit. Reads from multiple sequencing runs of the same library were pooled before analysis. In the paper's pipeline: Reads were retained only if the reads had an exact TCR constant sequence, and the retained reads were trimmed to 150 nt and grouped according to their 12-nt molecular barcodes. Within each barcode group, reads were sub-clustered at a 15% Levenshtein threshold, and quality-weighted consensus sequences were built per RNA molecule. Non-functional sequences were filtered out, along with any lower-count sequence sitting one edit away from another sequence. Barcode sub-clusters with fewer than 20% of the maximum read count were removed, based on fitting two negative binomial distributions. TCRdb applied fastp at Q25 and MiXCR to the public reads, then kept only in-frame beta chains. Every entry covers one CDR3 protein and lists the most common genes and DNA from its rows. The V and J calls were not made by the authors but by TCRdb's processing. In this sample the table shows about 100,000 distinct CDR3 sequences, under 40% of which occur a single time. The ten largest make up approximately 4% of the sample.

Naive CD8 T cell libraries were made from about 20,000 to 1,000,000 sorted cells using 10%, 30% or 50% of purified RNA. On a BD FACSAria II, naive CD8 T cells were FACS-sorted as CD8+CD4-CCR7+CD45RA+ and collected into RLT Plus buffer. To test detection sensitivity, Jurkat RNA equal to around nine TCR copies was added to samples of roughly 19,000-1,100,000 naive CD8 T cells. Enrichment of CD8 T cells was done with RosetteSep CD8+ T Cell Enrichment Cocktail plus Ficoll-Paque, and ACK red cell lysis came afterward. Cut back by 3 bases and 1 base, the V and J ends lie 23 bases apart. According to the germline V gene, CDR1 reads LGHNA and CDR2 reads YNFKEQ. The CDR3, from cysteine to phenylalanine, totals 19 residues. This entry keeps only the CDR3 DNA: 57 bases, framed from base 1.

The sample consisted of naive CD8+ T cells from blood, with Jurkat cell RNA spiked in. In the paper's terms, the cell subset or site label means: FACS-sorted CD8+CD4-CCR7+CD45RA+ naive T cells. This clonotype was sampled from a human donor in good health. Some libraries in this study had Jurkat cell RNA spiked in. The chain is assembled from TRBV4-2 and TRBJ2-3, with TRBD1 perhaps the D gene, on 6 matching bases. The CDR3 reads CASSQQGQEGVSGTDTQYF. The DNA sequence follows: TGTGCCAGCAGCCAGCAGGGGCAAGAGGGGGTTTCTGGCACAGATACGCAGTATTTT.